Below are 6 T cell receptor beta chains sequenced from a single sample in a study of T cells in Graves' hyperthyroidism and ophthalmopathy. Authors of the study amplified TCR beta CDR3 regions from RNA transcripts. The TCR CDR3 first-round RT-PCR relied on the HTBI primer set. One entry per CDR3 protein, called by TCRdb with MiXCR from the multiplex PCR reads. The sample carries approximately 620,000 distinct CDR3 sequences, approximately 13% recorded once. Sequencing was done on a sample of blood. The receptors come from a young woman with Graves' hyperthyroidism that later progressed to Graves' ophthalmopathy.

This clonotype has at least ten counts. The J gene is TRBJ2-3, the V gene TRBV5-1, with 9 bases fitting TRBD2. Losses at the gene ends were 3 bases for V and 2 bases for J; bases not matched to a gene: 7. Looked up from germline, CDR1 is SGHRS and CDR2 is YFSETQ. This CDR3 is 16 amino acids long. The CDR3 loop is CASSSHRGGDTDTQYF. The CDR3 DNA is TGCGCCAGCAGCTCCCATCGCGGGGGGGACACAGATACGCAGTATTTT. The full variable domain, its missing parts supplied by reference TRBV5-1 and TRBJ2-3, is KAGVTQTPRYLIKTRGQQVTLSCSPISGHRSVSWYQQTPGQGLQFLFEYFSETQRNKGNFPGRFSGRQFSNSRSEMNVSTLELGDSALYLCASSSHRGGDTDTQYFGPGTRLTVL.

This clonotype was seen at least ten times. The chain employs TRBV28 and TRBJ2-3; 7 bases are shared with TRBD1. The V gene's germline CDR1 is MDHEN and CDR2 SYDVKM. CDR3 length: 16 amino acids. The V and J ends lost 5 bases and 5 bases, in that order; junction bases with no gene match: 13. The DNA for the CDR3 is TGTGCCAGCAGTCTCCCTCCGACAGGGTCCCAAGATACGCAGTATTTT. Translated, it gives CASSLPPTGSQDTQYF. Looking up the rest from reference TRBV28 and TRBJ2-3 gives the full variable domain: DVKVTQSSRYLVKRTGEKVFLECVQDMDHENMFWYRQDPGLGLRLIYFSYDVKMKEKGDIPEGYSVSREKKERFSLILESASTNQTSMYLCASSLPPTGSQDTQYFGPGTRLTVL.

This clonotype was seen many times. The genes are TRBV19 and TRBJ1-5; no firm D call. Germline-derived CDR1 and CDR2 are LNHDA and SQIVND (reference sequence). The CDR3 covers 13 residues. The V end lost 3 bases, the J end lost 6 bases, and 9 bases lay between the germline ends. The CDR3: CASSIAGGQPQHF. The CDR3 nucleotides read TGTGCCAGTAGTATTGCAGGAGGTCAGCCCCAGCATTTT.

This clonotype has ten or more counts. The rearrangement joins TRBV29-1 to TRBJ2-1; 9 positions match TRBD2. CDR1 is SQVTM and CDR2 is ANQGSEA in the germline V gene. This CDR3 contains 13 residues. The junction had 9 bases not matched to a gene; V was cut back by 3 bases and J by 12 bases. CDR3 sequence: CSVEVVAGVVQFF. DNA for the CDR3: TGCAGCGTTGAGGTGGTAGCGGGAGTGGTGCAGTTCTTC.

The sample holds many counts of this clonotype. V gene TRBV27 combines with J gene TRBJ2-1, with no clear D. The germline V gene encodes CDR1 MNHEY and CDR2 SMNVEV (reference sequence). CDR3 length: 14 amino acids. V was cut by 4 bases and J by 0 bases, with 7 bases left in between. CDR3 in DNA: TGTGCCAGCAGTTCGGTTGCCTCCTACAATGAGCAGTTCTTC. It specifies CASSSVASYNEQFF.

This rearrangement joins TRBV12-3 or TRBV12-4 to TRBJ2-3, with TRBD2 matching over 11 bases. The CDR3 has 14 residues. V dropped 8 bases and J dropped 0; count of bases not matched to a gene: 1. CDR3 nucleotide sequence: TGTGCCAGCTGGACTAGCGGGAGCACAGATACGCAGTATTTT. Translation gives CASWTSGSTDTQYF.